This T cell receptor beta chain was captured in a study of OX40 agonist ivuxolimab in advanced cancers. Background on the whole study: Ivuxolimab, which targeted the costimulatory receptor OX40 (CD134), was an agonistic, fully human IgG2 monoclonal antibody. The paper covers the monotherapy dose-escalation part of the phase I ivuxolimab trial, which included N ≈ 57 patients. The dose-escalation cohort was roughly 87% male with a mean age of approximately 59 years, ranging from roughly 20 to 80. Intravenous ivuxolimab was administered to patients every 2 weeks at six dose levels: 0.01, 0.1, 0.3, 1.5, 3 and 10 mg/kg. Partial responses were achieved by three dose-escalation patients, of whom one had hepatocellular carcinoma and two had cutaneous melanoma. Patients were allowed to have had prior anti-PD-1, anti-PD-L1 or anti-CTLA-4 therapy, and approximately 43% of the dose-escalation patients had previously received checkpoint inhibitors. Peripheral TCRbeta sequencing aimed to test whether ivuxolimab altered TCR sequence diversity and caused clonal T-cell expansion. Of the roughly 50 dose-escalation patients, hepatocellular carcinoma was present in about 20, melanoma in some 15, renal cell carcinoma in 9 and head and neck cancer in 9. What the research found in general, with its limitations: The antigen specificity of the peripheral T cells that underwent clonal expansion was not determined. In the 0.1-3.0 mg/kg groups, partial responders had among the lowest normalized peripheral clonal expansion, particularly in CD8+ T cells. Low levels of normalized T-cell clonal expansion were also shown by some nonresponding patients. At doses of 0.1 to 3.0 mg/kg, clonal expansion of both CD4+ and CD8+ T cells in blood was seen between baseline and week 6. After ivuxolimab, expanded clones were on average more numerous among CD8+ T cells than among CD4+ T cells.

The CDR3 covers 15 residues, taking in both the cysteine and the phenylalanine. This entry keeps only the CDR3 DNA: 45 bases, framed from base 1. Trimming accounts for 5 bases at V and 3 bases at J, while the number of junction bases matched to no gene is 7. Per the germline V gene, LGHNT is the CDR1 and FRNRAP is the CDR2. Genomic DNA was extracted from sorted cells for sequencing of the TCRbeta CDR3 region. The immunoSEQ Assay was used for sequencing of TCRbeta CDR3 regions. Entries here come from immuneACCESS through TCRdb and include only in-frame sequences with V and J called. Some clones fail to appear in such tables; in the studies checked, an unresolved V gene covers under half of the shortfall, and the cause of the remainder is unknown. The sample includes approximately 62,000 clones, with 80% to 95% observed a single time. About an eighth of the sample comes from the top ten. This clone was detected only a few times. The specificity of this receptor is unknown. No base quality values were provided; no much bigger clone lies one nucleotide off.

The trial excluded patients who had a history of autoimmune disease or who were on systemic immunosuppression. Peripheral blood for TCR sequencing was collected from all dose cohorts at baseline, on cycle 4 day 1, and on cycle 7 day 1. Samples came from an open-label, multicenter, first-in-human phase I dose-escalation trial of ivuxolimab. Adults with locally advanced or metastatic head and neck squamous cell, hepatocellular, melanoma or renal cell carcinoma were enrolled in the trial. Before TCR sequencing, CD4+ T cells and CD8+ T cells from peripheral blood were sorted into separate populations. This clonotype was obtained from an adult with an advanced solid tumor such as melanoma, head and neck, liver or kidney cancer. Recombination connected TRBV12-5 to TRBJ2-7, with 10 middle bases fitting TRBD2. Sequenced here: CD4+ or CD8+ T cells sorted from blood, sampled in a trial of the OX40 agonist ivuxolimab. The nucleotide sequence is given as TGTGCTAGTGGTCCAGGGACTAGCGCTATCTACGAGCAGTACTTC. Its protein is CASGPGTSAIYEQYF.